The T cell receptor beta chain under discussion was sequenced for a study of blood T cell repertoires in COVID-19. Some clones are missing from TCRdb's copy, which holds only in-frame ones; the method was immunoSEQ multiplex PCR. This sample has 30,000 to 40,000 clones; about 88% occur once, and the top ten carry approximately 13%. The sequencing input was peripheral blood. The sequence was collected from a man between 65 and 79 years old with active COVID-19.

CDR3 residues: CASSNSGTGKYEQYF. In DNA, the CDR3 is TGTGCCAGCAGTAATTCCGGGACAGGGAAGTACGAGCAGTACTTC. The chain is built from TRBV25-1 and TRBJ2-7; TRBD1 matches 9 bases. The germline V gene encodes CDR1 MGHDK and CDR2 SYGVNS. V gave up 5 bases and J gave up 4 bases; unmatched junction bases: 9. This CDR3 comprises 15 residues.